Listed below are T cell receptor beta chains from one sample, sequenced in a study of identifying expanded T cells in peripheral blood. Data came from immunoSEQ multiplex PCR; TCRdb stores just in-frame clones and leaves some out. Of 80,000 to 95,000 clones listed, more than 70% are singletons. The source material was blood. The receptors stem from a person between 18 and 75 years old in good health. Both conserved end residues are part of each CDR3. Fields, in order: V gene, J gene, D gene, clone size, CDR3 DNA, CDR3 protein. A D gene is named only where the DNA matches it firmly. Expanded clones are given a class, and other clones once, few, many or no size at all.

TRBV5-1	TRBJ2-2	TRBD1	.	TGCGCCACCGGACAGGGTCTCCGCACCGGGGAGCTGTTTTTT	CATGQGLRTGELFF
TRBV5-1	TRBJ2-6	.	.	TGCGCCAGCAGCTTGGGAGCGGCAGACCTGGGGTCCAACGTCCTGACTTTC	CASSLGAADLGSNVLTF
TRBV5-6	TRBJ2-3	.	.	TGTGCCAGCAGCGGGACGGATATAGTGGATACGCAGTATTTT	CASSGTDIVDTQYF
TRBV7-8	TRBJ2-1	.	.	TGTGCCAGCAGCTTCGGGGGGCCGAATGAGCAGTTCTTC	CASSFGGPNEQFF
TRBV2	TRBJ1-2	.	.	TGTGCCAGCACAGGTGACCTCTCTAACTATGGCTACACCTTC	CASTGDLSNYGYTF
TRBV7-2	TRBJ2-7	TRBD2	.	TGTGCCAGCAGACGAGCAGCGGGGGGGGCATTCGACGAGCAGTACTTC	CASRRAAGGAFDEQYF
TRBV5-6	TRBJ2-1	TRBD1	.	TGTGCCAGCAGCTTTGACAGGGAGAATGAGCAGTTCTTC	CASSFDRENEQFF
TRBV7-9	TRBJ2-1	TRBD2	.	TGTGCCAGCAGCTATGAGCGGGGGGGCCTTAGTGAGCAGTTCTTC	CASSYERGGLSEQFF
TRBV2	TRBJ1-5	.	.	TGTGCCAGCAGAGCCGGGACGGAAACCAATCAGCCCCAGCATTTT	CASRAGTETNQPQHF
TRBV13	TRBJ2-3	TRBD1	.	TGTGCCAGCAGCCGCCGGGACAGGGAGACAGATACGCAGTATTTT	CASSRRDRETDTQYF
TRBV6-5	TRBJ2-1	.	.	TGTGCCAGCAGTTATGAGGGGGGAAGCAATGAGCAGTTCTTC	CASSYEGGSNEQFF
TRBV10-3	TRBJ2-2	.	.	TGTGCCATCAGGGTCCGCCCGATTGGTGACACCGGGGAGCTGTTTTTT	CAIRVRPIGDTGELFF
TRBV6-5	TRBJ2-7	.	.	TGTGCCAGCAGTCCGAGGGAGACCTACGAGCAGTACTTC	CASSPRETYEQYF
TRBV14	TRBJ2-7	.	.	TGTGCCAGCAGCCCGGGTTGGAGGGATGGGTTCGCTGGCGAGCAGTACTTC	CASSPGWRDGFAGEQYF
TRBV28	TRBJ2-6	.	few	TGTGCCAGCAGTCACAGGCGCTCTGGGGCCAACGTCCTGACTTTC	CASSHRRSGANVLTF
TRBV6-1	TRBJ1-4	.	.	TGTGCCATCAGACAGGCTGCAACTAATGAAAAACTGTTTTTT	CAIRQAATNEKLFF
TRBV5-6	TRBJ2-7	TRBD2	.	TGTGCCAGCAGCTTCTACGGACTAGCGATTCTCTACGAGCAGTACTTC	CASSFYGLAILYEQYF
TRBV28	TRBJ2-6	TRBD2	.	TGTGCCAGCAGTTTTGAGACTAGCGGCTCTGGGGCCAACGTCCTGACTTTC	CASSFETSGSGANVLTF